Each of the 29 T cell receptor beta chains below was sequenced from the same sample in a study of control samples from healthy donors and cancer patients. Clones were sequenced by immunoSEQ multiplex PCR, and TCRdb holds only the in-frame ones, with some missing. The sample consists of roughly 120,000 clones, 90% of them appearing once. Sequences were obtained from blood. Receptor source: a human donor in good health. The donor label of this sample is uncertain.

The CDR3 sequence is CASSLGGGMTDTQYF. CDR3 coding DNA: TGTGCCAGCAGCCTTGGCGGGGGGATGACAGATACGCAGTATTTT. The J gene is TRBJ2-3, the V gene TRBV6-6, with 8 bases aligning to TRBD2. Germline values: CDR1 MNHNY, CDR2 SVGAGI (reference sequence). Unmatched junction bases numbered 8, after V lost 6 bases and J lost 3 bases. The length of the CDR3 is 15 residues.

The CDR3 sequence: CASSRVPEGGTF. The CDR3 region has the DNA TGTGCCAGCAGCCGGGTCCCTGAGGGGGGCACCTTC. The V call is TRBV2, the J call TRBJ1-2; a weak D match, TRBD1 (6 bases). Deletions cut 6 bases from V and 13 bases from J, with 18 bases between. The germline gives CDR1 SNHLY, CDR2 FYNNEI. The CDR3 length is 12 residues.

This chain joins TRBV14 and TRBJ1-3; 7 bases match TRBD1. The CDR3 totals 19 residues. CDR1 and CDR2 from the germline V gene are SGHDN and FVKESK. Losses at the gene ends were 3 bases for V and 1 base for J; bases not matched to a gene: 15. The CDR3 here is CASSHVQGTGKRSGNTIYF. CDR3 DNA: TGTGCCAGCAGCCATGTACAGGGGACCGGCAAGAGGTCTGGAAACACCATATATTTT.

This clone is a singleton in its sample. This chain joins TRBV7-8 and TRBJ2-4; D remains unclear. The CDR3 extends over 14 amino acids. Germline V CDR1 and CDR2: SGHVS, FQNEAQ. V lost 2 bases, J lost 2 bases, and 7 bases lay in between. CDR3 DNA sequence: TGTGCCAGCAGCTTACTTGGTCCCAAAAACATTCAGTACTTC. Translated, it gives CASSLLGPKNIQYF.

The chain joins TRBV18 to TRBJ1-3; D is ambiguous. The CDR3 runs 13 residues. Germline V CDR1 and CDR2: KGHSH, LQKENI. V gave up 3 bases and J gave up 7 bases, with 10 bases separating them. The CDR3 DNA sequence: TGTGCCAGCTCACCTGCCCCCGGGAACACCATATATTTT. Its protein is CASSPAPGNTIYF.

This chain joins TRBV7-2 and TRBJ2-1; D is unclear. The CDR3 covers 13 residues. The germline V gene encodes CDR1 SGHTA and CDR2 FQGNSA. V was trimmed by 6 bases and J by 6 bases, leaving 12 bases between them. CDR3 protein: CASRIVGANEQFF. DNA of the CDR3: TGTGCCAGCAGGATAGTCGGTGCCAATGAGCAGTTCTTC.

V and J are TRBV11-2 and TRBJ2-2; TRBD1 agrees at 7 bases. The V gene end was trimmed by 4 bases and the J gene end by 3 bases; junction bases not matched to a gene: 14. The CDR3 runs to 18 residues. Germline CDR1 is SGHAT and CDR2 is FQNNGV. In nucleotides, the CDR3 is TGTGCCAGCAGCTCCCACCCAACCTATACAGGGGACACCGGGGAGCTGTTTTTT. This gives the protein CASSSHPTYTGDTGELFF.

CDR3 bases: TGTGCCAGCAGCTGGACCCCGCGTCAGCCCCAGCATTTT. It is translated as CASSWTPRQPQHF. The chain joins TRBV5-5 to TRBJ1-5; D call uncertain. The germline V gene has CDR1 SGHKS and CDR2 YYEKEE (reference sequence). The CDR3 runs to 13 residues. Trimming cost V 3 bases and J 6 bases, with 10 bases left between them.

This chain uses TRBV28 with TRBJ2-3; 7 bases fit TRBD1. Trimming took 6 bases from V and 3 from J; bases not matched to a gene: 3. The CDR3 loop spans 13 amino acids. Germline CDR1 reads MDHEN; CDR2 reads SYDVKM. The CDR3 reads CASSLQGTDTQYF. CDR3 in DNA: TGTGCCAGCAGCCTACAGGGGACAGATACGCAGTATTTT.

V and J are TRBV9 and TRBJ2-3, with TRBD2 matching over 14 bases. Germline V lookup: CDR1 SGDLS, CDR2 YYNGEE. Trimming removed 3 bases from V and 3 bases from J; junction bases left unmatched: 6. The CDR3 spans 17 residues. As DNA, the CDR3 is TGTGCCAGCAGCGCTGTGACTAGCGGGGGGGTGACAGATACGCAGTATTTT. It encodes CASSAVTSGGVTDTQYF.

The sample holds a few counts of this clone. This chain links TRBV6-1 with TRBJ1-3; 8 bases align to TRBD1. V gave up 0 bases and J gave up 1 base; unmatched junction bases: 5. Germline V gives CDR1 MNHNS, CDR2 SASEGT. The CDR3 covers 17 residues. Here the CDR3 reads CASSEAQGASSGNTIYF. The CDR3 nucleotides are TGTGCCAGCAGTGAAGCGCAGGGGGCTAGTTCTGGAAACACCATATATTTT.

The gene calls are TRBV9 and TRBJ1-6; 12 positions match TRBD1. The CDR3 length is 16 residues. J gave up 10 bases and V 0 bases, and 5 bases lay outside the gene matches. Germline V gene lookup returns CDR1 SGDLS and CDR2 YYNGEE. The CDR3 protein is CASSVVGQGARSPLHF. CDR3 bases: TGTGCCAGCAGCGTAGTGGGACAGGGGGCGAGATCACCCCTCCACTTT. Full variable domain (outside the CDR3, taken from reference TRBV9 and TRBJ1-6): DSGVTQTPKHLITATGQRVTLRCSPRSGDLSVYWYQQSLDQGLQFLIQYYNGEERAKGNILERFSAQQFPDLHSELNLSSLELGDSALYFCASSVVGQGARSPLHFGNGTRLTVT.

V and J are TRBV12-3 or TRBV12-4 and TRBJ1-6; D not resolved. V was clipped by 3 bases and J by 9 bases, with 6 bases between them. The CDR3 extends over 12 amino acids. DNA for the CDR3: TGTGCCAGCAGTTTTCGTAGTTCACCCCTCCACTTT. As protein: CASSFRSSPLHF.

This clone was seen once. The chain uses TRBV30 and TRBJ1-5; D call uncertain. Between the trimmed V and J ends, which lost 4 bases and 2 bases, there was a span of 12 bases. The CDR3 extends over 14 amino acids. In germline, CDR1 is GTSNPN, CDR2 SVGIG (reference sequence). The CDR3 sequence is CAWNLDLGNQPQHF. DNA for the CDR3: TGTGCCTGGAATTTGGACCTTGGCAATCAGCCCCAGCATTTT. Variable domain in full (rest from reference TRBV30 and TRBJ1-5): SQTIHQWPATLVQPVGSPLSLECTVEGTSNPNLYWYRQAAGRGLQLLFYSVGIGQISSEVPQNLSASRPQDRQFILSSKKLLLSDSGFYLCAWNLDLGNQPQHFGDGTRLSIL.

Notes on this clone: Germline and junction disagree at one end, which may indicate a read error. V usage is TRBV28 and J usage is TRBJ2-5, with TRBD1 matching over 9 bases. The germline V gene has CDR1 MDHEN and CDR2 SYDVKM. This CDR3 has 14 amino acids. CDR3 DNA sequence: TGTACCAGCAGTTGGGACAGGGTTCAGGAGACCCAGTACTTC. Translating it yields CTSSWDRVQETQYF.

A word on this clone: One junction end does not reproduce the germline sequence, and a read error may be involved. The chain is built from TRBV2 and TRBJ2-7, with TRBD1 matching 8 bases. CDR3 size: 11 residues. Germline V gene sequence: CDR1 SNHLY, CDR2 FYNNEI. The CDR3 nucleotides are TGTGCCAGCAGTGTCAGACAGGGGAAGGACTTC. Protein sequence: CASSVRQGKDF.

The V call is TRBV9, the J call TRBJ2-7; the match to TRBD2 covers 14 bases. The germline V gene encodes CDR1 SGDLS and CDR2 YYNGEE. The CDR3 totals 15 residues. The V and J ends lost 5 bases and 7 bases, in that order; junction bases with no gene match: 8. The CDR3 sequence: CASSEGTSGGQEQYF. For the CDR3, the DNA is TGTGCCAGCAGTGAGGGGACTAGCGGGGGACAGGAGCAGTACTTC.

The gene calls are TRBV6-2 or TRBV6-3 and TRBJ1-6; D gene unclear. This CDR3 is 13 amino acids long. Germline lookup yields CDR1 MNHEY and CDR2 SVGEGT. V dropped 5 bases and J dropped 5 bases, with 7 bases sitting between them. The CDR3 spells CASSLLNNSPLHF. As DNA, the CDR3 is TGTGCCAGCAGTCTACTTAATAATTCACCCCTCCACTTT.

This chain connects TRBV24-1 to TRBJ2-2; maybe TRBD1 (5 bases). The germline CDR1 and CDR2 sequences are KGHDR and SFDVKD. V lost 4 bases, J lost 5 bases, and 10 bases lay in between. The CDR3 is 14 residues long. The CDR3 coding sequence is TGTGCCACCAGTGAGACCGACAGAACCGGGGAGCTGTTTTTT. Translating gives CATSETDRTGELFF.

CDR3 DNA: TGTGCCAGCAGCGTGACAGGCCACGAGCAGTACTTC. Its translation: CASSVTGHEQYF. V usage is TRBV7-8 and J usage is TRBJ2-7, with D perhaps TRBD1 (6 bases). Trimming shortened V by 5 bases and J by 5 bases, and 10 bases separated the two germline ends. Germline loops: CDR1 SGHVS, CDR2 FQNEAQ. This CDR3 is 12 amino acids long.

The J gene is TRBJ1-3, the V gene TRBV18; 8 positions match TRBD1. The CDR3 extends over 15 amino acids. Germline lookup yields CDR1 KGHSH and CDR2 LQKENI. V was clipped by 3 bases and J by 3 bases; unmatched bases: 4. CDR3 coding DNA: TGTGCCAGCTCACCCGACAGGGGTGGTGGAAACACCATATATTTT. Its translation: CASSPDRGGGNTIYF.

This clone was observed a few times. V gene TRBV6-4 combines with J gene TRBJ2-7; TRBD2 aligns across 11 bases. With 4 bases clipped from V and 4 bases from J, the junction kept 0 bases outside the gene matches. This CDR3 has 13 amino acids. Germline lookup yields CDR1 MRHNA and CDR2 SNTAGT. CDR3: CASSGLAGYEQYV. CDR3 DNA sequence: TGTGCCAGCAGTGGACTAGCGGGGTACGAGCAGTACGTC.

V and J are TRBV4-1 and TRBJ2-7; D gene ambiguous. The V gene's germline CDR1 is MGHRA and CDR2 YSYEKL. With 1 base removed from V and 7 bases from J, the gap between germline ends came to 8 bases. The CDR3 is 12 residues long. The CDR3: CASSQAGGEQYF. CDR3 bases: TGCGCCAGCAGCCAAGCAGGTGGTGAGCAGTACTTC.

V is TRBV6-5 and J is TRBJ2-3, with D perhaps TRBD2 (7 bases). There are 14 residues in the CDR3. CDR1 and CDR2 from the germline V gene are MNHEY and SVGAGI. V lost 0 bases and J lost 6, with 10 bases in between. CDR3 sequence: CASSYSGGADTQYF. The CDR3 bases are TGTGCCAGCAGTTACTCGGGGGGGGCGGATACGCAGTATTTT.

The chain recombines TRBV5-1 with TRBJ1-3, with no clear D. Germline V lookup: CDR1 SGHRS, CDR2 YFSETQ. V shed 4 bases and J shed 0 bases, with 8 bases lying between them. The CDR3 loop spans 14 amino acids. CDR3 nucleotides: TGCGCCAGCAGCCCAACCAGCTCTGGAAACACCATATATTTT. Protein sequence: CASSPTSSGNTIYF.

This rearrangement joins TRBV7-9 to TRBJ2-7; weak D call: TRBD1 (5 bases). Germline CDR1 is SEHNR and CDR2 is FQNEAQ (reference sequence). The CDR3 contains 14 residues. V lost 4 bases and J lost 2, with 12 bases in between. The CDR3 is CASSSGQLTYEQYF. In DNA, the CDR3 is TGTGCCAGCAGCTCAGGGCAGCTTACCTACGAGCAGTACTTC.

V and J are TRBV3-1 (or the pseudogene TRBV3-2) and TRBJ1-4; TRBD1 aligns across 8 bases. The V segment lost 1 base and the J segment 8 bases; nucleotides outside the gene matches: 6. Looked up from germline, CDR1 is LGHDT and CDR2 is YNNKEL (reference sequence). The CDR3 extends over 15 amino acids. The CDR3 DNA reads TGTGCCAGCAGCCAAGTTCGGGGGACAGGCGAAAAACTGTTTTTT. Translation: CASSQVRGTGEKLFF.

The V gene is TRBV3-1 (or the pseudogene TRBV3-2), the J gene TRBJ2-7; weak D call: TRBD2 (6 bases). V was clipped by 3 bases and J by 4 bases, with 13 bases between them. This CDR3 spans 14 amino acids. Germline CDR1 reads LGHDT; CDR2 reads YNNKEL (reference sequence). This CDR3 is CASSQGGEQYEQYF. The CDR3 bases are TGTGCCAGCAGCCAGGGGGGTGAACAGTACGAGCAGTACTTC.

The CDR3 sequence: CASSSGTGDLPQHF. The CDR3 bases are TGTGCCAGCAGTAGCGGGACAGGGGACCTGCCCCAGCATTTT. The chain employs TRBV2 and TRBJ1-5; 10 bases are a match to TRBD1. V shed 5 bases, J shed 9 bases, and the junction held 7 bases outside the gene matches. Germline V gives CDR1 SNHLY, CDR2 FYNNEI. The CDR3 contains 14 residues.